This T cell receptor beta chain was identified in a study of T cell responses to AZD1222 COVID-19 vaccine. Comments on this clone: The antigen is unknown.

Findings of the study overall: The breadth and depth of Spike-specific TCRs increased once two AZD1222 doses had been given.

J was trimmed by 1 base and V by 4 bases; bases with no gene match: 7. Germline CDR1 is SGHRS and CDR2 is YFSETQ. This CDR3 has 16 amino acids. The protocol was immunoSEQ multiplex PCR, while the TCRdb copy is restricted to in-frame clones and leaves out a portion. The sample includes roughly 120,000 clones, approximately 90% of them seen just once. This receptor was obtained from an adult in good health. This specimen consisted of peripheral blood, obtained on day 0 of AZD1222 vaccination. V gene TRBV5-1 combines with J gene TRBJ2-2, with 7 bases identical to TRBD1. The CDR3, as DNA: TGCGCCAGCAGCCCCTCGACAGGGAGGAACACCGGGGAGCTGTTTTTT. Its translation is CASSPSTGRNTGELFF.